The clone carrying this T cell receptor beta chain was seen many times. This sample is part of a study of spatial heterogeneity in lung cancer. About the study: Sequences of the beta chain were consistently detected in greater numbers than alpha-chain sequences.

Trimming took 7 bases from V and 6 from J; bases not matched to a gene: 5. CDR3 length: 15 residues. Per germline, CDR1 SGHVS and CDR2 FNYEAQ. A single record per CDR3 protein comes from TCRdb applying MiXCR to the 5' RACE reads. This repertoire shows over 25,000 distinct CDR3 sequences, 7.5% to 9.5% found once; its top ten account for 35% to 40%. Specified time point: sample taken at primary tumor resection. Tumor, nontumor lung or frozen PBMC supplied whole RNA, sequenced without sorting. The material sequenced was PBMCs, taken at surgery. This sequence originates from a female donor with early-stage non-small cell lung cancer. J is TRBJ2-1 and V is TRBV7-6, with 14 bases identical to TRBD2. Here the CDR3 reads CASTPGTSGGNEQFF. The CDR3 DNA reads TGTGCCAGCACACCCGGGACTAGCGGGGGCAATGAGCAGTTCTTC.